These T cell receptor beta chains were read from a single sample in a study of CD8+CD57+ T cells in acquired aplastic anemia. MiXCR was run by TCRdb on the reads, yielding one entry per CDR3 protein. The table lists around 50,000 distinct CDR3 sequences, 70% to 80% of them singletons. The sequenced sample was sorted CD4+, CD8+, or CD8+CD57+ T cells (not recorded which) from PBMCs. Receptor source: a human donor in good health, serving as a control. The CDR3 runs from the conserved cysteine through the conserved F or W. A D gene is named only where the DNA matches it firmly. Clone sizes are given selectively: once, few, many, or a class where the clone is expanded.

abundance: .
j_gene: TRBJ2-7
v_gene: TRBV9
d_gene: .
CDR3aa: CASSVGRASDEQYF
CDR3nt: TGTGCCAGCAGCGTAGGTCGGGCTAGCGACGAGCAGTACTTC

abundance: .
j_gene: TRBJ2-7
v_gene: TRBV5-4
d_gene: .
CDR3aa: CASTPHGGREEQYF
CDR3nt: TGTGCCAGCACTCCACACGGAGGTCGGGAGGAGCAGTACTTC

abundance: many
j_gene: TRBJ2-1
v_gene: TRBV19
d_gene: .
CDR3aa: CASQVPGGSEQFF
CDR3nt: TGTGCCAGTCAAGTTCCAGGGGGGTCTGAGCAGTTCTTC

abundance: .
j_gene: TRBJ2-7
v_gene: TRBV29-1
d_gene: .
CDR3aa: CSVAPGTPYEQYF
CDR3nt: TGCAGCGTGGCGCCGGGGACACCCTACGAGCAGTACTTC

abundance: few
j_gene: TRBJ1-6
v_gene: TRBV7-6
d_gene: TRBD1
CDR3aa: CASSSDRALSPLHF
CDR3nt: TGTGCCAGCAGTTCGGACAGGGCACTTTCACCCCTCCACTTT

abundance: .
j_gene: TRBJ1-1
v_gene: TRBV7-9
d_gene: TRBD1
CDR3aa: CASSKDRVGEAFF
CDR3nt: TGTGCCAGCAGCAAGGACAGGGTGGGTGAAGCTTTCTTT

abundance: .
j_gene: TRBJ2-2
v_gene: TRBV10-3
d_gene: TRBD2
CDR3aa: CAINSGTPSNTGELFF
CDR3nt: TGTGCCATCAACAGCGGGACCCCTTCGAACACCGGGGAGCTGTTTTTT

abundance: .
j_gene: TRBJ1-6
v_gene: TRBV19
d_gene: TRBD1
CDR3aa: CASSTGQGTSPLHF
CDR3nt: TGTGCCAGTAGTACGGGACAGGGGACTTCACCCCTCCACTTT

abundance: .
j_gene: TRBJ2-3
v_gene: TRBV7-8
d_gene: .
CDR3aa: CASSLVDTQYF
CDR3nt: TGTGCCAGCAGCTTAGTGGATACGCAGTATTTT

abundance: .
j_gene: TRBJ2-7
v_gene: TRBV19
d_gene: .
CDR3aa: CASSPPFAGRHEQYF
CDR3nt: TGTGCCAGTAGTCCCCCGTTTGCGGGAAGGCACGAGCAGTACTTC

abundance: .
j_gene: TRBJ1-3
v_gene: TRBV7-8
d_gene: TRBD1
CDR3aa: CASSLVGQGIGGNTIYF
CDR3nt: TGTGCCAGCAGCTTAGTGGGACAGGGGATAGGTGGAAACACCATATATTTT

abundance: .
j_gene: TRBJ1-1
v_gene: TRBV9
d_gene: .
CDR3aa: CASSVTGRGGTEAFF
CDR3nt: TGTGCCAGCAGCGTTACTGGGAGGGGAGGCACTGAAGCTTTCTTT

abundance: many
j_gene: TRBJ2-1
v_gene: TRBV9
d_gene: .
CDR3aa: CASSVGNNEQFF
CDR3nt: TGTGCCAGCAGCGTAGGAAACAATGAGCAGTTCTTC

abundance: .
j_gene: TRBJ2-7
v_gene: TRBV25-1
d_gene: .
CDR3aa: CASSAISGGYEQYF
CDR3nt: TGTGCCAGCAGTGCCATATCTGGGGGGTACGAGCAGTACTTC

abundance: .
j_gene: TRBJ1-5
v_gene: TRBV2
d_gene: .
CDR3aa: CASSGRGSNQPQHF
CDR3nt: TGTGCCAGCAGCGGACGGGGGTCCAATCAGCCCCAGCATTTT

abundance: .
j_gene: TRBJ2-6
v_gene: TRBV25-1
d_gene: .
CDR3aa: CASHREGANVLTF
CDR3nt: TGTGCCAGCCACAGGGAGGGGGCCAACGTCCTGACTTTC

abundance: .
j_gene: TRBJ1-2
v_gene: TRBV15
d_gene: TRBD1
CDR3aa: CATSTRTGDGYTF
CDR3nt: TGTGCCACCAGCACACGGACAGGGGATGGCTACACCTTC

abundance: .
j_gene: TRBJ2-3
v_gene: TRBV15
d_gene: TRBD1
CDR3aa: CATSRDTGGTDTQYF
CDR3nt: TGTGCCACCAGCAGAGATACAGGGGGCACAGATACGCAGTATTTT

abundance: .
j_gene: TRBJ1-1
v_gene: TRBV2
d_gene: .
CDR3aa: CASRPRTDFNEAFF
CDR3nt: TGTGCCAGCAGGCCCAGGACAGATTTTAATGAAGCTTTCTTT

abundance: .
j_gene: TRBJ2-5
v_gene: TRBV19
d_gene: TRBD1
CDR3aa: CASRDRGSRETQYF
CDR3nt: TGTGCCAGCAGGGACAGGGGTTCTCGGGAGACCCAGTACTTC

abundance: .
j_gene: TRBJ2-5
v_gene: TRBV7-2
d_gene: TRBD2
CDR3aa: CASSLAIPSSGGDQETQYF
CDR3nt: TGTGCCAGCAGCTTAGCGATCCCGTCTAGCGGGGGGGATCAAGAGACCCAGTACTTC

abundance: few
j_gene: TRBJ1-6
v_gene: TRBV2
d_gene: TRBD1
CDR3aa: CASETGTGVNSPLHF
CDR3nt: TGTGCCAGCGAGACCGGGACAGGGGTTAATTCACCCCTCCACTTT

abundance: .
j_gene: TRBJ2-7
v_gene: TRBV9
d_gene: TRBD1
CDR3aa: CATRTGTYEQYF
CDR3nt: TGTGCCACTAGGACAGGGACCTACGAGCAGTACTTC

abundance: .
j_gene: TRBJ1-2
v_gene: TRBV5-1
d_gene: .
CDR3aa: CASSSVDGNYGYTF
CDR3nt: TGCGCCAGCAGCTCCGTCGACGGAAACTATGGCTACACCTTC

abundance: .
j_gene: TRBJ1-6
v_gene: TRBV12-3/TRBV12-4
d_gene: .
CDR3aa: CASRSSAGRNNSPLHF
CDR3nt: TGTGCCAGCAGGTCCTCAGCGGGCAGGAATAATTCACCCCTCCACTTT

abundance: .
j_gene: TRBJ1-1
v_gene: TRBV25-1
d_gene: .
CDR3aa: CASNYGNTEAFF
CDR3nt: TGTGCCAGCAATTACGGGAACACTGAAGCTTTCTTT

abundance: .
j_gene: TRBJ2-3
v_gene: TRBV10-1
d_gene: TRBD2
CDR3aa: CASRGEAHNEQYF
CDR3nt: TGCGCCAGCCGGGGGGAGGCCCACAATGAGCAGTATTTT

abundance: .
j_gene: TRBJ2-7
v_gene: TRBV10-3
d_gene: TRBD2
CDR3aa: CAISGASGGAAYEQYF
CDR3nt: TGTGCCATCAGTGGCGCTAGCGGGGGGGCTGCCTACGAGCAGTACTTC

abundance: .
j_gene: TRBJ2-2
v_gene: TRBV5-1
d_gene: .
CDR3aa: CASSLWGNGELFF
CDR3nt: TGCGCCAGCAGCTTGTGGGGGAACGGGGAGCTGTTTTTT

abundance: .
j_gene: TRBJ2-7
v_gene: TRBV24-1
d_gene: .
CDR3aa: CATSLLALHYEQYF
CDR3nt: TGTGCCACCTCCTTGCTTGCTCTGCACTACGAGCAGTACTTC

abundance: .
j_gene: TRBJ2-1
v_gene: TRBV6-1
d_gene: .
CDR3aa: CASSLGPAGEQFF
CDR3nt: TGTGCCAGCAGCCTCGGGCCCGCGGGTGAGCAGTTCTTC

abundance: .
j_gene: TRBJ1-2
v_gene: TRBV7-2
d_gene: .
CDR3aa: CASSSGSQGYTF
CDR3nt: TGTGCCAGCAGCTCAGGGAGTCAAGGCTACACCTTC

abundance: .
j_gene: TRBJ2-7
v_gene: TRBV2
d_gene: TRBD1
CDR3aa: CASETGTGYSHEQYF
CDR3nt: TGTGCCAGCGAGACCGGGACAGGGTATTCCCACGAGCAGTACTTC

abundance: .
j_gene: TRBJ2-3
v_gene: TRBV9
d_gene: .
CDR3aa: CASSTFTDTQYF
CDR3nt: TGTGCCAGCAGCACCTTCACAGATACGCAGTATTTT

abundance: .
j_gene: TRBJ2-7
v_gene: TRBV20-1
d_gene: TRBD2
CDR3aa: CSASLGTSPYEQYF
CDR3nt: TGCAGTGCTAGCCTCGGGACTAGCCCCTACGAGCAGTACTTC

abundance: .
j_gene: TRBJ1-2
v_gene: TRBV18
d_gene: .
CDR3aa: CASSRAEGRGDGYTF
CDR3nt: TGTGCCAGCTCCCGTGCTGAGGGACGGGGAGATGGCTACACCTTC

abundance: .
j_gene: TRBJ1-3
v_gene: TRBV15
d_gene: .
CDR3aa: CATSATDSGNTIYF
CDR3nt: TGTGCCACCAGCGCCACAGATTCTGGAAACACCATATATTTT

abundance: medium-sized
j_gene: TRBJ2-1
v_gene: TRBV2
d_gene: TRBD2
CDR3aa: CASTLTSGVYNEQFF
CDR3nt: TGTGCCAGCACTCTAACTAGCGGGGTCTACAATGAGCAGTTCTTC

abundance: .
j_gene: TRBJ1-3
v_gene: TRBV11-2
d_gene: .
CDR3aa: CASSVSRTVSGNTIYF
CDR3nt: TGTGCCAGCAGCGTAAGTCGGACAGTCTCTGGAAACACCATATATTTT

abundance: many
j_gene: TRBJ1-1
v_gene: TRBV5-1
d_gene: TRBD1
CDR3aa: CASSVGTGGYGTEAFF
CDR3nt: TGCGCCAGCAGCGTGGGGACAGGGGGGTACGGCACTGAAGCTTTCTTT

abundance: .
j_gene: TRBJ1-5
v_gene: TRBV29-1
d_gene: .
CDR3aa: CSVSENSNQPQHF
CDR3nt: TGCAGCGTTTCCGAGAATAGCAATCAGCCCCAGCATTTT